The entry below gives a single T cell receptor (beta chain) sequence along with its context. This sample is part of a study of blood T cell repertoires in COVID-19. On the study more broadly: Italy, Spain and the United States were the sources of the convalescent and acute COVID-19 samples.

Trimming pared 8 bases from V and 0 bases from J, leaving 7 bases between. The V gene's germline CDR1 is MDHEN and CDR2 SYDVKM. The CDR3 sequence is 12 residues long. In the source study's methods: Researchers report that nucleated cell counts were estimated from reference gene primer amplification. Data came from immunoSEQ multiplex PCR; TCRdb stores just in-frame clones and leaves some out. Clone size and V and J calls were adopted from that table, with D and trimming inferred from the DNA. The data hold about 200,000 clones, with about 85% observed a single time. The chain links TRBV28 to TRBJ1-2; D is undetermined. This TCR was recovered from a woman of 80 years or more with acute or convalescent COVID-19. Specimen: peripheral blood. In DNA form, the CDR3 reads TGTGCCAGCCAAGTAGCTAACTATGGCTACACCTTC. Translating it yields CASQVANYGYTF.